The 28 T cell receptor beta chains presented below share a single source sample, sequenced in a study of CXCR3-negative and CXCR3-positive naive CD8 T cells. Broader study findings: Relative to CXCR3-negative naive cells, CXCR3-positive naive cells had more hydrophobic TRB CDR3s.

TRB cDNA libraries were made by UMI-labeled 5' RACE. TCRdb re-analyzed the 5' RACE reads; it lists each CDR3 protein once, without DNA. This listing includes under 85,000 distinct CDR3 sequences. Antigen specificity for these receptors is unknown. Specimen: naive CXCR3+ CD8+ T cells from blood. Subset described: CD45RO-CCR7+CD27+CD95- naive CD8+ T cells expressing CXCR3 (TNR3+). The receptors shown here come from a human donor in good health. Some clones in this sample may be carry-over from other donors' samples.

The chain combines TRBV3-1 with TRBJ1-5; TCRdb's assignment of TRBD1 cannot be checked, as there is no DNA. CDR1 LGHDT and CDR2 YNNKEL come from the germline V gene (reference sequence). This CDR3 comprises 15 residues. The CDR3 here is CASSQGQGATQPQHF.

The rearrangement uses TRBV11-2 and TRBJ2-3; TCRdb's D call of TRBD2 is untestable without DNA. The CDR3 sequence is 18 residues long. Germline V gene data show CDR1 as SGHAT and CDR2 as FQNNGV. The CDR3 sequence: CASSLASGTSGSLDTQYF.

The chain is built from TRBV4-2 and TRBJ2-7. The CDR3 spans 14 residues. Germline V gives CDR1 LGHNA, CDR2 YNFKEQ. CDR3 region: CASSQEATSYEQYF.

The CDR3 spells CASSLSPGFATEAFF. The J gene is TRBJ1-1, the V gene TRBV5-1; TCRdb names TRBD1, which stays unverified in the absence of DNA. This CDR3 is built from 15 residues. Germline V gene lookup returns CDR1 SGHRS and CDR2 YFSETQ.

This chain links TRBV20-1 with TRBJ2-7. From germline, CDR1 is DFQATT and CDR2 SNEGSKA (reference sequence). The CDR3 length is 15 residues. This CDR3 reads CSARDLASEPYEQYF.

The J gene is TRBJ1-4, the V gene TRBV29-1; the D call of TRBD1 rests on TCRdb alone, since no DNA is present to check it. The V gene's germline CDR1 is SQVTM and CDR2 ANQGSEA. This CDR3 has 16 amino acids. This CDR3 reads CSVGAPGTGDREKLFF.

This sequence joins TRBV5-6 and TRBJ2-7. CDR3 length: 14 residues. Germline lookup yields CDR1 SGHDT and CDR2 YYEEEE. This chain's CDR3 is CASSLGIIPYEQYF. Based on the CDR3 plus reference TRBV5-6 and TRBJ2-7, the full variable domain is DAGVTQSPTHLIKTRGQQVTLRCSPKSGHDTVSWYQQALGQGPQFIFQYYEEEERQRGNFPDRFSGHQFPNYSSELNVNALLLGDSALYLCASSLGIIPYEQYFGPGTRLTVT.

The V call is TRBV19, the J call TRBJ2-3; TCRdb designates TRBD1, a call that cannot be tested without DNA. CDR3 length equals 15 residues. Germline V gene sequence: CDR1 LNHDA, CDR2 SQIVND (reference sequence). CDR3 residues: CASSMGGQVTDTQYF.

V and J are TRBV27 and TRBJ2-1; without DNA, the TCRdb call of TRBD2 cannot be checked. This CDR3 contains 14 residues. Germline V CDR1 and CDR2: MNHEY, SMNVEV (reference sequence). This CDR3 reads CASSRVAGANEQFF.

The rearrangement uses TRBV7-6 and TRBJ2-7. Germline-derived CDR1 and CDR2 are SGHVS and FNYEAQ. The CDR3 runs 12 residues. The CDR3 here is CASSFSSNEQYF. Filled out from reference TRBV7-6 and TRBJ2-7, the complete variable domain reads GAGVSQSPRYKVTKRGQDVALRCDPISGHVSLYWYRQALGQGPEFLTYFNYEAQQDKSGLPNDRFSAERPEGSISTLTIQRTEQRDSAMYRCASSFSSNEQYFGPGTRLTVT.

This chain joins TRBV28 and TRBJ2-3; without DNA, the TCRdb call of TRBD1 cannot be checked. This CDR3 region has 14 residues. Germline V CDR1 and CDR2: MDHEN, SYDVKM. The CDR3: CASSVPEGSDTQYF.

The CDR3 reads CASSVLSAGGPLDEQFF. V is TRBV2 and J is TRBJ2-1; no DNA is available, so the TRBD2 call from TCRdb remains unchecked. Germline V gives CDR1 SNHLY, CDR2 FYNNEI. The CDR3 consists of 17 residues.

The V and J genes are TRBV15 and TRBJ2-3; no DNA is available, so the TRBD1 call from TCRdb remains unchecked. Germline loops: CDR1 LNHNV, CDR2 YYDKDF (reference sequence). The CDR3 is made up of 16 amino acids. CDR3 loop: CATSKGEGAQSDTQYF.

This sequence joins TRBV4-3 and TRBJ2-2; TCRdb designates TRBD1, a call that cannot be tested without DNA. There are 15 residues in the CDR3. Germline V gives CDR1 LGHNA, CDR2 YSLEER. This CDR3 reads CASSQGLPNTGELFF.

The chain combines TRBV7-3 with TRBJ2-5; TCRdb's D call of TRBD2 is untestable without DNA. The CDR3 runs 13 residues. Germline CDR1 is SGHTA and CDR2 is FQGTGA. CDR3 sequence reads: CASSAGWRETQYF. The variable domain in full, with the rest retrieved from reference TRBV7-3 and TRBJ2-5, is GAGVSQTPSNKVTEKGKYVELRCDPISGHTALYWYRQSLGQGPEFLIYFQGTGAADDSGLPNDRFFAVRPEGSVSTLKIQRTERGDSAVYLCASSAGWRETQYFGPGTRLLVL.

This chain links TRBV6-2 or TRBV6-3 with TRBJ2-1; the TCRdb call, TRBD2, lacks DNA for checking. The germline V gene has CDR1 MNHEY and CDR2 SVGEGT. The CDR3 covers 20 residues. This CDR3 is CASRRIRAERSSGLYNEQFF.

The chain uses TRBV28 and TRBJ2-7; with no DNA, the TCRdb D assignment of TRBD2 cannot be verified. Per germline, CDR1 MDHEN and CDR2 SYDVKM. This CDR3 is built from 15 residues. The CDR3 loop is CASRGGLGEDHEQYF.

The V and J genes are TRBV10-3 and TRBJ2-7; TCRdb indicates TRBD1, and absent DNA this call remains unverified. Germline CDR1 is ENHRY and CDR2 is SYGVKD. The CDR3 covers 13 residues. This CDR3 is CAIRSGTGNEQYF.

V is TRBV14 and J is TRBJ1-2. The CDR3 runs to 13 residues. In germline, CDR1 is SGHDN, CDR2 FVKESK. This CDR3 reads CASSQDANYGYTF. Full variable domain (remainder filled in from reference TRBV14 and TRBJ1-2): EAGVTQFPSHSVIEKGQTVTLRCDPISGHDNLYWYRRVMGKEIKFLLHFVKESKQDESGMPNNRFLAERTGGTYSTLKVQPAELEDSGVYFCASSQDANYGYTFGSGTRLTVV.

The CDR3 is CASSLFGSPGLAGEEQFF. This sequence joins TRBV28 and TRBJ2-1; TCRdb proposes TRBD2, but this gene call is untestable without DNA. The CDR3 has 18 residues. Per the germline V gene, CDR1 is MDHEN and CDR2 is SYDVKM. Full variable domain (rest looked up from reference TRBV28 and TRBJ2-1): DVKVTQSSRYLVKRTGEKVFLECVQDMDHENMFWYRQDPGLGLRLIYFSYDVKMKEKGDIPEGYSVSREKKERFSLILESASTNQTSMYLCASSLFGSPGLAGEEQFFGPGTRLTVL.

The chain uses TRBV5-1 and TRBJ2-1; TCRdb returns TRBD1, unconfirmable since there is no DNA. CDR3 length: 18 residues. Germline V lookup: CDR1 SGHRS, CDR2 YFSETQ. This chain's CDR3 is CASNLVLRSGVADNEQFF.

The V call is TRBV6-5, the J call TRBJ1-2. From germline, CDR1 is MNHEY and CDR2 SVGAGI. The CDR3 consists of 13 residues. CDR3 sequence reads: CASSAGLYYGYTF.

The chain recombines TRBV5-1 with TRBJ2-3; TCRdb picks TRBD2, but there is no DNA to check that call. From germline, CDR1 is SGHRS and CDR2 YFSETQ. The CDR3 loop spans 15 amino acids. This chain's CDR3 is CASGIIGRSTDTQYF.

The V and J genes are TRBV25-1 and TRBJ2-1; no DNA is available, so the TRBD2 call from TCRdb remains unchecked. The CDR3 sequence is 16 residues long. Germline V lookup: CDR1 MGHDK, CDR2 SYGVNS. The CDR3 loop is CASSASGFVSYNEQFF.

The V and J genes are TRBV29-1 and TRBJ2-7; with no DNA, the TCRdb D assignment of TRBD1 cannot be verified. The CDR3 runs 15 residues. Germline V gives CDR1 SQVTM, CDR2 ANQGSEA. This chain's CDR3 is CSVESGTQPPYEQYF.

This rearrangement joins TRBV23-1 to TRBJ2-5; TCRdb's D gene call, TRBD2, goes unchecked for lack of DNA. TRBV23-1 is known as an ORF, though its function is uncertain. The CDR3 totals 18 residues. The chain's CDR3 is CASSQNGPNSCGTGTQYF.

The CDR3 loop reads CASGRLAGGNQETQYF. The chain recombines TRBV11-2 with TRBJ2-5; TCRdb proposes TRBD2, but this gene call is untestable without DNA. The length of the CDR3 is 16 residues. Germline V lookup: CDR1 SGHAT, CDR2 FQNNGV.

The V gene is TRBV7-9, the J gene TRBJ2-1; lacking DNA, the TRBD2 call made by TCRdb goes unchecked. In germline, CDR1 is SEHNR, CDR2 FQNEAQ (reference sequence). The CDR3 spans 15 residues. The CDR3 region is CASSFGIAGGNEQFF.